These 23 T cell receptor beta chains share one sample of origin, sequenced in a study of blood T cell repertoires in COVID-19. Sequencing used immunoSEQ multiplex PCR; TCRdb keeps in-frame clones, though not all of them. The table records about 70,000 clones, 75% to 85% of them present only once. The sequenced sample consisted of peripheral blood. These receptors were taken from a man aged 30 to 45 with COVID-19, enrolled during active disease.

This clone appeared a few times. The chain employs TRBV28 and TRBJ1-5, with D perhaps TRBD1 (5 bases). Trimming left V 3 bases short and J 5 bases short, with 11 bases between. This CDR3 comprises 14 residues. Germline assignment: CDR1 MDHEN and CDR2 SYDVKM. The CDR3 here is CASSFGTGDQPQHF. As DNA, the CDR3 is TGTGCCAGCAGTTTCGGGACGGGGGATCAGCCCCAGCATTTT.

The gene calls are TRBV30 and TRBJ2-7; the match to TRBD1 covers 12 bases. Germline assignment: CDR1 GTSNPN and CDR2 SVGIG (reference sequence). The CDR3 sequence is 15 residues long. Trimming cost V 0 bases and J 3 bases; bases outside gene matches: 3. The CDR3 is CAWSVGTGGLYEQYF. The CDR3 region has the DNA TGTGCCTGGAGTGTGGGGACAGGGGGCCTCTACGAGCAGTACTTC.

V usage is TRBV6-2 or TRBV6-3 and J usage is TRBJ2-5; 9 bases fit TRBD2. This CDR3 region has 20 residues. Germline V gene lookup returns CDR1 MNHEY and CDR2 SVGEGT. V was clipped by 2 bases and J by 5 bases; unmatched bases: 21. In DNA form, the CDR3 reads TGTGCCAGCAGTTACGTGCTGGGGGTGAGAGCGGGAGGCCTCGAGGAGACCCAGTACTTC. This translates into CASSYVLGVRAGGLEETQYF.

The J gene is TRBJ1-2, the V gene TRBV29-1; D might be TRBD1 (5 bases). Trimming removed 7 bases at V and 4 bases at J, with 10 bases between. The CDR3 loop spans 11 amino acids. Looked up from germline, CDR1 is SQVTM and CDR2 is ANQGSEA. The CDR3 DNA sequence: TGCAGCGCTCCGCAGGGCTATGGCTACACCTTC. Its protein is CSAPQGYGYTF. Full variable domain (missing parts from reference TRBV29-1 and TRBJ1-2): SAVISQKPSRDICQRGTSLTIQCQVDSQVTMMFWYRQQPGQSLTLIATANQGSEATYESGFVIDKFPISRPNLTFSTLTVSNMSPEDSSIYLCSAPQGYGYTFGSGTRLTVV.

The V gene is TRBV19, the J gene TRBJ1-5; D remains unclear. CDR1 is LNHDA and CDR2 is SQIVND in the germline V gene (reference sequence). V lost 2 bases, J lost 5 bases, and 7 bases lay in between. CDR3 length equals 13 residues. CDR3 loop: CASSIQAHQPQHF. DNA of the CDR3: TGTGCCAGTAGTATACAGGCTCATCAGCCCCAGCATTTT.

The chain couples TRBV7-9 to TRBJ2-3; 10 nucleotides line up with TRBD2. J lost 1 base, V lost 8 bases, and 9 bases had no gene match. The CDR3 consists of 16 residues. Germline CDR1 SEHNR, CDR2 FQNEAQ (reference sequence). Here the CDR3 DNA reads TGTGCCAGCCCAAACCCAGGACTAGCGGGCACAGATACGCAGTATTTT. Amino acids: CASPNPGLAGTDTQYF.

This sequence joins TRBV18 and TRBJ1-1; 11 bases fit TRBD1. CDR3 length equals 15 residues. Germline CDR1 and CDR2: KGHSH and LQKENI. V dropped 8 bases and J dropped 1; count of bases not matched to a gene: 6. The CDR3 loop reads CASQGTGGQNTEAFF. CDR3 nucleotides: TGTGCCAGCCAGGGGACAGGGGGGCAGAACACTGAAGCTTTCTTT.

The chain is built from TRBV5-6 and TRBJ1-2; 9 bases agree with TRBD1. The CDR3 runs to 16 residues. From germline, CDR1 is SGHDT and CDR2 YYEEEE. V dropped 0 bases and J dropped 2; count of bases not matched to a gene: 5. The CDR3 protein is CASSLGGTGINYGYTF. Written as DNA, the CDR3 is TGTGCCAGCAGCTTGGGGGGGACAGGGATAAACTATGGCTACACCTTC.

There are a few counts of this clone. V gene TRBV5-8 combines with J gene TRBJ1-2; TRBD1 might be the D (5 bases). The germline V gene has CDR1 SGHTS and CDR2 YDEGEE. Trimming shortened V by 2 bases and J by 8 bases, and 19 bases separated the two germline ends. The CDR3 consists of 15 residues. The CDR3 DNA sequence: TGTGCCAGCAGCTTCCCCTCGTTTAGGGAGGGGGGCTACACCTTC. Its translation is CASSFPSFREGGYTF.

V gene TRBV11-2 combines with J gene TRBJ2-7; weak D call: TRBD2 (6 bases). CDR1 is SGHAT and CDR2 is FQNNGV in the germline V gene. The CDR3 contains 15 residues. Between the trimmed V and J ends, which lost 6 bases and 3 bases, there was a span of 18 bases. CDR3 protein: CASSSEVGSGYEQYF. The CDR3 DNA reads TGTGCCAGCAGTTCAGAGGTCGGTAGCGGCTACGAGCAGTACTTC.

The chain is built from TRBV4-1 and TRBJ1-2, with D unresolved. The CDR3 consists of 14 residues. The V and J ends lost 1 base and 3 bases respectively, with 9 bases between them. Germline V lookup: CDR1 MGHRA, CDR2 YSYEKL. The CDR3 bases are TGCGCCAGCAGCCAAGGGGAGACTCACTATGGCTACACCTTC. Protein sequence: CASSQGETHYGYTF.

The chain couples TRBV19 to TRBJ1-1; no clear D. This CDR3 region has 15 residues. Germline loops: CDR1 LNHDA, CDR2 SQIVND (reference sequence). With 3 bases removed from V and 1 base from J, the gap between germline ends came to 12 bases. The CDR3 DNA follows: TGTGCCAGTAGTATTTTGGGTCGGGGGAACACTGAAGCTTTCTTT. Residues: CASSILGRGNTEAFF.

This sequence joins TRBV3-1 (or the pseudogene TRBV3-2) and TRBJ2-5; D perhaps matches TRBD2 (5 bases). The CDR3 has 16 residues. Looked up from germline, CDR1 is LGHDT and CDR2 is YNNKEL (reference sequence). Deletions cut 0 bases from V and 2 bases from J, with 13 bases between. The DNA for the CDR3 is TGTGCCAGCAGCCAAGATCGAAGCGGAAAGCAAGAGACCCAGTACTTC. Translating it yields CASSQDRSGKQETQYF.

This clone was found a few times. The V call is TRBV6-5, the J call TRBJ1-1; D not certain. Germline-derived CDR1 and CDR2 are MNHEY and SVGAGI. This CDR3 comprises 14 residues. V was clipped by 6 bases and J by 0 bases, with 11 bases between them. The CDR3 nucleotides read TGTGCCAGCAGCTACAGAGGAATGAACACTGAAGCTTTCTTT. As protein: CASSYRGMNTEAFF.

The rearrangement joins TRBV6-5 to TRBJ1-3; 9 bases fit TRBD1. The CDR3 has 14 residues. V dropped 8 bases and J dropped 4; count of bases not matched to a gene: 6. Looked up from germline, CDR1 is MNHEY and CDR2 is SVGAGI. CDR3 amino acids: CASAQGASGNTIYF. CDR3 bases: TGTGCCAGCGCACAGGGGGCCTCGGGAAACACCATATATTTT.

The chain couples TRBV5-1 to TRBJ2-7; D is undetermined. Germline CDR1 SGHRS, CDR2 YFSETQ. The CDR3 totals 13 residues. V dropped 3 bases and J dropped 2 bases, with 9 bases sitting between them. CDR3: CASSSTPAYEQYF. As DNA, the CDR3 is TGCGCCAGCAGCTCCACCCCGGCCTACGAGCAGTACTTC.

This clone was counted between two and nine times. The chain joins TRBV6-1 to TRBJ1-2; D is unclear. V dropped 1 base and J dropped 4 bases, with 10 bases sitting between them. This CDR3 contains 14 residues. CDR1 is MNHNS and CDR2 is SASEGT in the germline V gene. The CDR3 here is CASSEDMAFYGYTF. Here the CDR3 DNA reads TGTGCCAGCAGTGAAGATATGGCTTTCTATGGCTACACCTTC.

The chain links TRBV19 to TRBJ2-3; maybe TRBD1 (8 bases). The germline V and J ends were trimmed by 5 bases and 5 bases, with 29 bases remaining between them. The length of the CDR3 is 19 residues. Germline lookup yields CDR1 LNHDA and CDR2 SQIVND (reference sequence). This CDR3 is CASSPRRYLTGEGQDTQYF. In DNA form, the CDR3 reads TGTGCCAGTAGTCCGCGCCGTTACCTGACAGGGGAGGGTCAAGATACGCAGTATTTT.

For the CDR3, the DNA is TGTGCCAGCACCCTAGGGGGGGGCGGCGGTCAGCCCCAGCATTTT. Protein sequence: CASTLGGGGGQPQHF. The chain uses TRBV28 and TRBJ1-5, with TRBD1 as a possible D gene (6 bases). Germline lookup yields CDR1 MDHEN and CDR2 SYDVKM. The CDR3 sequence is 15 residues long. The germline V and J ends were trimmed by 7 bases and 6 bases, with 19 bases remaining between them.

As for this clone: Germline and junction disagree at one end, which may indicate a read error. V and J are TRBV2 and TRBJ1-3; D possibly corresponds to TRBD1 (6 bases). The CDR3 runs to 13 residues. CDR1 is SNHLY and CDR2 is FYNNEI in the germline V gene. The DNA for the CDR3 is TGTGCCAGCAATGAACAGGGAGGAAACACCATATATTTT. This gives the protein CASNEQGGNTIYF. The variable domain in full, with the rest retrieved from reference TRBV2 and TRBJ1-3, is EPEVTQTPSHQVTQMGQEVILRCVPISNHLYFYWYRQILGQKVEFLVSFYNNEISEKSEIFDDQFSVERPDGSNFTLKIRSTKLEDSAMYFCASNEQGGNTIYFGEGSWLTVV.

The chain uses TRBV6-5 and TRBJ1-2; TRBD1 matches at 7 bases. The CDR3 consists of 13 residues. Germline-derived CDR1 and CDR2 are MNHEY and SVGAGI. Unmatched junction bases numbered 0, after V lost 5 bases and J lost 0 bases. CDR3: CASSTGANYGYTF. For the CDR3, the DNA is TGTGCCAGCAGTACAGGGGCTAACTATGGCTACACCTTC.

This chain connects TRBV2 to TRBJ2-5; no clear D gene. The CDR3 is made up of 11 amino acids. In germline, CDR1 is SNHLY, CDR2 FYNNEI. Between the trimmed V and J ends, which lost 6 bases and 2 bases, there was a span of 4 bases. The CDR3 spells CASRAQETQYF. The CDR3 bases are TGTGCCAGCAGAGCTCAAGAGACCCAGTACTTC.

V gene TRBV27 combines with J gene TRBJ2-3; 7 bases match TRBD2. Unmatched junction bases numbered 12, after V lost 6 bases and J lost 3 bases. The germline V gene encodes CDR1 MNHEY and CDR2 SMNVEV (reference sequence). CDR3 length: 16 residues. The CDR3 DNA is TGTGCCAGCAGGACCCTTATCGGGAGGCGTACAGATACGCAGTATTTT. Translation gives CASRTLIGRRTDTQYF.